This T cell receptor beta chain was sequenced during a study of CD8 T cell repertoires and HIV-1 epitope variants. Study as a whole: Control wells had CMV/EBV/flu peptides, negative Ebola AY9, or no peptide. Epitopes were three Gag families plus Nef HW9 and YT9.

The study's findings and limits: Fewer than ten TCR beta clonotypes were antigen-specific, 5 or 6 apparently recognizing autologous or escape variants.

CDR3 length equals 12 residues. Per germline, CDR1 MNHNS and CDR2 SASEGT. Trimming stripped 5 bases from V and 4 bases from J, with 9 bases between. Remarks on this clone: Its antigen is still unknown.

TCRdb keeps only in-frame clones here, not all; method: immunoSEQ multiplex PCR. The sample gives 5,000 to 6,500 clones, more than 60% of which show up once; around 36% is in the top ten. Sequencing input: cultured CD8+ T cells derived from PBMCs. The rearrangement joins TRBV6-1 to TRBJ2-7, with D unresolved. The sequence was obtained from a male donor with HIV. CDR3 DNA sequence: TGTGCCAGCAGTCCGACTGATTACGAGCAGTACTTC. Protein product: CASSPTDYEQYF.